A selection of T cell receptor beta chains follows, all from one sample in a study of T cells in Graves' hyperthyroidism and ophthalmopathy. TCRdb reprocessed the multiplex PCR reads via MiXCR and lists one record per CDR3 protein. The sample has under 65,000 distinct CDR3 sequences; 53% are singletons. Sample: blood. These receptors were obtained from a woman aged 60-70 years with Graves' ophthalmopathy. Each CDR3 is given with its conserved first and last residue. The order of the fields is clone size, V gene, D gene, J gene, CDR3 length, CDR3 DNA, CDR3 protein. D genes are given only for firm matches. Size values are once, few and many counts, or a class for expanded clones, and some rows have none.

many,TRBV4-2,-,TRBJ1-1,15,TGTGCCAGCAGCACCCCAAGTACACGGGGAACTGAAGCTTTCTTT,CASSTPSTRGTEAFF
-,TRBV19,-,TRBJ1-5,13,TGTGCCAGTAGTCAGAACCCCGATCAGCCCCAGCATTTT,CASSQNPDQPQHF
-,TRBV29-1,TRBD2,TRBJ2-1,15,TGCAGCGTCGGGGGGGCCGGCAGGTCCTACAATGAGCAGTTCTTC,CSVGGAGRSYNEQFF
many,TRBV11-3,-,TRBJ2-1,13,TGTGCCAGCAGCTCCTATACTAGTGATGAGCAGTTCTTC,CASSSYTSDEQFF
many,TRBV7-3,TRBD2,TRBJ2-3,17,TGTGCCAGCAGCTTATTAGGCGGGCGGGACTACACAGATACGCAGTATTTT,CASSLLGGRDYTDTQYF
many,TRBV29-1,-,TRBJ2-2,16,TGCAGCGCCTCCGGGGGCGGGGGAGATTTCACCGGGGAGCTGTTTTTT,CSASGGGGDFTGELFF
many,TRBV18,-,TRBJ2-7,14,TGTGCCAGCTCACCTCGGAATTCGGACTACGAGCAGTACTTC,CASSPRNSDYEQYF
-,TRBV20-1,TRBD1,TRBJ2-7,14,TGCAGTGCCTTGGGACAGGGGGACTCCTACGAGCAGTACTTC,CSALGQGDSYEQYF
-,TRBV7-9,-,TRBJ2-2,15,TGTGCCAGCAGGTTAGGGGACATGGGAACCGGGGAGCTGTTTTTT,CASRLGDMGTGELFF
many,TRBV6-5,-,TRBJ1-4,12,TGTGCCTCCCGTCGGGGAAATGAAAAACTGTTTTTT,CASRRGNEKLFF
many,TRBV7-2,-,TRBJ2-7,14,TGTGCCAGCAGCTTAGTTGACGGCACCTACGAGCAGTACTTC,CASSLVDGTYEQYF
-,TRBV6-6,-,TRBJ1-5,8,TGTGCCAGCAGTCCCCAGCATTTT,CASSPQHF
many,TRBV6-1,TRBD2,TRBJ2-2,16,TGTGCCAGCAGCCCACCCTTGGGACTAGCCACCGGGGAGCTGTTTTTT,CASSPPLGLATGELFF
-,TRBV20-1,TRBD2,TRBJ2-7,12,TGCAGTACCTATAGCGGGGTGGGGGAGCAGTACTTC,CSTYSGVGEQYF
many,TRBV20-1,TRBD1,TRBJ2-1,14,TGCAGTGCTTCCCGGACAGGGGTAGGCAATGAGCAGTTCTTC,CSASRTGVGNEQFF
-,TRBV25-1,TRBD2,TRBJ2-7,11,TGTGCCAGCAGTGTACTAGCGAGGCAGTACTTC,CASSVLARQYF